This T cell receptor beta chain derives from a study of CD8+ T cells in alopecia areata listed by TCRdb under 2018. Some background on the complete study: Treated patients were enrolled in an open-label pilot trial of oral tofacitinib, 5 to 10 mg twice daily, for moderate-to-severe alopecia areata. Tofacitinib was given for 6 to 18 months, followed by 6 months of follow-up off drug to assess delayed response and recurrence. Scalp clonality was compared among normal scalp (n=4), patchy alopecia areata scalp (n=8), and alopecia totalis/universalis scalp (n=8). The SALT score, which quantifies the percentage of affected scalp surface area, was used to measure disease severity in treated patients. High-throughput TCRbeta sequencing was used to examine T cell clonal expansion in alopecia areata in both the C3H/HeJ mouse model and human patients. RNA came from the PAXgene miRNA kit for fixed scalp, the miRNeasy kit for PBMCs, and the RNeasy kit for mouse skin. Amplification of TCRbeta CDR3 regions was done by immunoSEQ multiplex PCR using 35 Vbeta forward primers and 13 Jbeta reverse primers. On the human side, TCRbeta sequencing was run on scalp tissue and on sorted CD4+ and CD8+ peripheral blood T cells from healthy controls and from alopecia areata patients with either patchy or totalis/universalis disease. Biopsies were taken from tofacitinib-treated patients at baseline and again at 4 and 24 weeks into treatment, and several of those patients also had a later scalp biopsy.

What the research found in general, with its limitations: Scalp TCR repertoire analysis is complicated because resident alphabeta T cells in normal human skin are also sequenced, whereas mouse skin is dominated by gammadelta T cells. TCR sequences shared between patients were less clear than in mice, possibly partly because of HLA diversity in the patient population. Higher clonality and more expanded CD8+ clones were observed in lesional scalp than in normal scalp, particularly in alopecia totalis/universalis, a finding suggestive of antigenic drive. Many expanded lesional clones were found to persist in scalp and blood during tofacitinib treatment, and relapse after treatment cessation may be partly explained by this persistence. The treated cohort was small, with a single nonresponder, so links between baseline CD8+ expansion and response need larger studies. Tofacitinib significantly lowered scalp clonality and the number of expanded CD8+ clones among the top 100 scalp clones.

In regard to this clone: The specificity of this receptor is unknown. Base-call qualities are not available, and no considerably larger clone is one nucleotide away.

The time point label, read with the paper, signifies: around 28 days on oral tofacitinib. This specimen's treatment or condition label, per the study, means: oral pan-JAK inhibitor, 5-10 mg twice daily. From alopecia areata patients, peripheral blood was collected along with lesional scalp punch biopsies. PBMCs were isolated by density centrifugation and stained for CD3, CD4 and CD8, and CD4+ and CD8+ T cells were sorted on a FACSAria. Library preparation was by the immunoSEQ multiplex PCR assay. RNA was extracted from all samples and reverse transcribed into cDNA, which served as template for TCR sequencing. First-strand cDNA was synthesized with SuperScript III using a 2:1 mix of oligo-dT and random hexamers. A synthetic immune receptor repertoire was used to measure amplification bias, and any remaining bias was corrected computationally. The original methods were these. Raw reads were preprocessed for error removal, and CDR3 was defined according to IMGT conventions as running from the conserved cysteine to phenylalanine. Clonality was calculated as 1 minus Shannon entropy normalized by log2 of the number of productive unique TCRs. Whether each scalp clone was CD4 or CD8 was inferred by checking scalp TCRbeta sequences against the CD4 and CD8 repertoires from sorted blood. The clones in this table, taken by TCRdb from immuneACCESS, are in-frame only. Not every clone is retained; where verified, under half of the shortfall comes from an unresolved V gene, and the cause of the rest is unknown. V and J calls and clone size are those listed in that table; D and trimming were worked out from the DNA. Recorded for this sample are more than 100,000 clones; about half of them occurred a single time. The top ten clonotypes cover around 0.46% of the sample.

V is cut by 4 bases and J by 1 base, and the space between the germline ends is 12 bases. The CDR3 has 14 amino acids, counting the end cysteine and phenylalanine. The read is trimmed to its CDR3 DNA, 42 bases read in frame from base 1. CDR1 and CDR2, per the germline V gene, are SGHRS and YFSETQ. This receptor was taken from a human donor with alopecia areata. The sample here was CD4+ T cells sorted from blood, taken at week 4, from a patient treated with tofacitinib. The sequence is built from TRBV5-1 and TRBJ2-7; the D gene is perhaps TRBD1, on 5 matching bases. In nucleotide form, the sequence is TGCGCCAGCAGCACCCAACCAGGGTCCTACGAGCAGTACTTC. This translates into CASSTQPGSYEQYF.